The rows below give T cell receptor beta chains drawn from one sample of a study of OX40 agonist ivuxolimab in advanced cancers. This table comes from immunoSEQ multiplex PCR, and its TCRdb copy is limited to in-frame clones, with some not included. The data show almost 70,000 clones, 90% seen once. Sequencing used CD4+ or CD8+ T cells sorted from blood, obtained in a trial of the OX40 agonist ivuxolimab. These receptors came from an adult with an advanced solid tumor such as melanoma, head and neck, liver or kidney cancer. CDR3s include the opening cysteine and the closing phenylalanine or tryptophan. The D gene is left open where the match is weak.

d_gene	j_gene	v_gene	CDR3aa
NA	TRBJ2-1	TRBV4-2	CASSQDRLASNEQFF
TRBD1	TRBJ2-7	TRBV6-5	CASSSPRDSLYEQYF
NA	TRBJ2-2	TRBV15	CATSRDIGAGELFF
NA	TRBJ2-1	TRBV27	CASSQIRGIGYNEQFF
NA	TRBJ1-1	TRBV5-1	CASSLRTRAVTEAFF
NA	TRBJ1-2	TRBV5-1	CASSVGSNYGYTF
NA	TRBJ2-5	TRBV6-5	CASGSLAAGEETQYF
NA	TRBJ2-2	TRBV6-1	CASNQRWGTGELFF
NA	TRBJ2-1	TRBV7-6	CASSLRDARGNEQFF
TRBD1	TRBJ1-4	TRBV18	CASSPPPGGTNEKLFF
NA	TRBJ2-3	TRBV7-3	CASSDVVGSTDTQYF
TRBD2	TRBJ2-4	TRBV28	CASSTAGGVAKNIQYF
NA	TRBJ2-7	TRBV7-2	CASSLGLSPYEQYF
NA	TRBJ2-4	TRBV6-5	CASTPQGGEGNIQYF
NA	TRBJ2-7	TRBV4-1	CASSQDPGGVTYEQYF
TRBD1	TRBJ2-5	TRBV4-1	CASGQGAYETQYF
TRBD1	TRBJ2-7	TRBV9	CASSAWTGEGEQYF
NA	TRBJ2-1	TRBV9	CASSVGGSYNEQFF
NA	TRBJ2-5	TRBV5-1	CASSLQGSGETQHF
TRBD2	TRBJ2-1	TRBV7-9	CASSPGLADTDEQFF
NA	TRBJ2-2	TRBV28	CASRATGELFF
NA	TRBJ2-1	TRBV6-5	CASSPLGLQQFF
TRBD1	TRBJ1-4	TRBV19	CASSSAGTVNEKLFF
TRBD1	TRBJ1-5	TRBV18	CASSGTGGGGQPQHF
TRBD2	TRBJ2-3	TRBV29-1	CSLKGTSGRGDTQYF